The source of this T cell receptor beta chain is a study of beta chain features in type 1 diabetes. Findings and caveats of the study: Type 1 diabetes patients had TCRB CDR3s that were shorter (moderately but significantly so) in all four CD4+ subsets. In comparison with healthy donors, patients had naive, central memory and Treg TCRB repertoires that appeared more similar.

The table lists this clone with a few counts. Its antigen is as yet unknown. Expressed TCRB transcripts were sequenced because the isolated RNA had all been reverse transcribed beforehand. Only in-frame clones appear in the TCRdb table, and some are missing; sequencing was by immunoSEQ multiplex PCR. This sample yields about 240,000 clones, of which about 15% are seen a single time; approximately 0.02% belongs to the top ten. Germline V gives CDR1 SGHDT, CDR2 YYEEEE. The CDR3 is 15 amino acids. V was clipped by 0 bases and J by 5 bases, with 14 bases between them. Sequenced: naive CD4+ T cells from blood. This receptor was obtained from a young man with type 1 diabetes. V is TRBV5-6 and J is TRBJ1-2; the D gene is possibly TRBD1 (5 bases). DNA of the CDR3: TGTGCCAGCAGCTTGGGGGTGCAGGGTCCTTATGGCTACACCTTC. Amino acids: CASSLGVQGPYGYTF.